The clone carrying this T cell receptor beta chain occurred once. The assay was immunoSEQ multiplex PCR, and TCRdb's table has in-frame clones only and misses some. The sample records roughly 80,000 clones, 80% to 95% being singletons. These data belong to a study of graft-versus-host responses after intestinal transplantation. The overall study: Anti-thymocyte globulin induction preceded approximately three years of tacrolimus and steroid maintenance in all recipients.

From germline, CDR1 is SGHDN and CDR2 FVKESK. The CDR3 covers 15 residues. V lost 4 bases, J lost 5 bases, and 17 bases lay in between. The clonotype comes from a human patient who received an intestinal transplant, so some T cells may come from the graft donor. The source material was PBMCs, sampled 98 days after intestinal transplantation. The chain combines TRBV14 with TRBJ2-5, with D perhaps TRBD2 (5 bases). The CDR3 sequence is CASSPDLARWETQYF. In nucleotides, the CDR3 is TGTGCCAGCAGCCCAGACCTAGCACGTTGGGAGACCCAGTACTTC.